Described below is a single TCR beta chain sequence and its context. Clones were read by immunoSEQ multiplex PCR, and TCRdb kept only the in-frame ones, dropping some. The sample comprises approximately 740,000 clones, 80% to 95% of which are singletons, and 24% rests with the top ten. The entry originates in a study of shared clonotypes between healthy human individuals. CD8 cells regarded as naive lacked CD45RO, were positively chosen for CCR7, and omitted terminally differentiated effector memory CD45RA+ cells. The sequence was collected from a man aged 25 to 40 in good health. Sequenced: naive CD8+ T cells sorted from blood.

This CDR3 is CASRTKGGGEQYF. CDR3 bases: TGTGCCAGCAGAACTAAGGGCGGTGGCGAGCAGTACTTC. The V call is TRBV6-1, the J call TRBJ2-7, with D unclear. Germline loops: CDR1 MNHNS, CDR2 SASEGT. This CDR3 comprises 13 residues. The ends were cut back, 6 bases at V and 6 bases at J, with 15 bases in the middle.